What follows describes a single T cell receptor beta chain. Its antigen is as yet unknown. The sample belongs to a study of metastatic and nonmetastatic thyroid tumors. Study-wide results and caveats: As reported, TCR beta diversity in blood and tumor was significantly higher in malignant thyroid tumors than in benign nodules.

CDR3 length equals 14 residues. Between the trimmed V and J ends, which lost 7 bases and 8 bases, there was a span of 17 bases. Germline CDR1 and CDR2: LNHDA and SQIVND (reference sequence). Thyroid surgery took place with no prior treatment in any patient. Per the original methods: Using the CDR3 differences seen across clinicopathological groups, the authors built a distant-metastasis classifier for papillary thyroid cancer, which was meant to discriminate distant-metastatic patients. Using MiXCR, TCRdb re-called clones from the PCR reads. The V and J calls here are based on TCRdb, not the publication. The sample lists about 56,000 clones; 25% to 35% were seen once.

The sequencing input was blood. V usage is TRBV19 and J usage is TRBJ1-4; D call uncertain. The source is a female donor with papillary thyroid cancer or a benign thyroid nodule (not recorded which). Some clones in this sample may be carry-over from other donors' samples. The CDR3 is CASMFPGFSEKLFF. Here the CDR3 DNA reads TGTGCCAGTATGTTCCCTGGGTTTTCGGAAAAACTGTTTTTT.